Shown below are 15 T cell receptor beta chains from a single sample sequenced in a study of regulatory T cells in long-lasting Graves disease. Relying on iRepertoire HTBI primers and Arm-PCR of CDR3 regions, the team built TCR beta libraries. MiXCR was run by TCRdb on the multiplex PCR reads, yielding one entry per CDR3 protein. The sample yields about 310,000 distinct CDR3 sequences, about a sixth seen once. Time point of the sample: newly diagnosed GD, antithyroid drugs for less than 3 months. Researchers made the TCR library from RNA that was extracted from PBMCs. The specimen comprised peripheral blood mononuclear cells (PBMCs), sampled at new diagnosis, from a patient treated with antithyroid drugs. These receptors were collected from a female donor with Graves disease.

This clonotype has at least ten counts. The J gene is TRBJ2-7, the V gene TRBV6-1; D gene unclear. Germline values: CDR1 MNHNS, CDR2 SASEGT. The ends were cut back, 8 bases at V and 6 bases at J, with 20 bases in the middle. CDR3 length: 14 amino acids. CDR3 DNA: TGTGCCAGCGCCAATTGGGGTCTCCCCCTCGAGCAGTACTTC. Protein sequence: CASANWGLPLEQYF.

The CDR3 DNA reads TGTGCCAGCAGAGTTATCATCAAGGGGGGACACTATGGCTACACCTTC. Translating gives CASRVIIKGGHYGYTF. The chain uses TRBV7-9 and TRBJ1-2; D may be TRBD1 (6 bases). Germline CDR1 SEHNR, CDR2 FQNEAQ (reference sequence). The CDR3 has 16 residues. V gave up 6 bases and J gave up 3 bases, with 20 bases separating them.

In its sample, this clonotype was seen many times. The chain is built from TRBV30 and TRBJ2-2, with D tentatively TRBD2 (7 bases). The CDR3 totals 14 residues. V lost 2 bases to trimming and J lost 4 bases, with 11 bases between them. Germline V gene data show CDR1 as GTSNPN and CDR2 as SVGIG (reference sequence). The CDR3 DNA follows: TGTGCCTGGAGTAGGGGGGGAAGCACCGGGGAGCTGTTTTTT. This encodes CAWSRGGSTGELFF.

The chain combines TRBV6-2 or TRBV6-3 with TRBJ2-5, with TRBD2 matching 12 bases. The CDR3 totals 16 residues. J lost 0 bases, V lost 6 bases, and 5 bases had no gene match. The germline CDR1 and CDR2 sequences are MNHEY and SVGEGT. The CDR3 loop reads CASSRGLAGYQETQYF. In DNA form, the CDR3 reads TGTGCCAGCAGCCGCGGACTAGCGGGATACCAAGAGACCCAGTACTTC.

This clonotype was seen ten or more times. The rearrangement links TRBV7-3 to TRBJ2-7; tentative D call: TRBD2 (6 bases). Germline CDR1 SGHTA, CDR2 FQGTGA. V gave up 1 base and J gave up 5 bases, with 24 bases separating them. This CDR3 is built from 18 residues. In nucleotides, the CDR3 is TGTGCCAGCAGCTTAAGTCGGAGCCGGGACTTGACCATCCACGAGCAGTACTTC. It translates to CASSLSRSRDLTIHEQYF.

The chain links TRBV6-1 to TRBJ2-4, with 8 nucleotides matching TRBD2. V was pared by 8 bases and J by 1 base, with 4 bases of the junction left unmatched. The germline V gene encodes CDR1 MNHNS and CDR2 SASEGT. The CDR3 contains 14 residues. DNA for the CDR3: TGTGCCAGCCCGGGACTAGGCGCCAAAAACATTCAGTACTTC. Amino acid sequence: CASPGLGAKNIQYF.

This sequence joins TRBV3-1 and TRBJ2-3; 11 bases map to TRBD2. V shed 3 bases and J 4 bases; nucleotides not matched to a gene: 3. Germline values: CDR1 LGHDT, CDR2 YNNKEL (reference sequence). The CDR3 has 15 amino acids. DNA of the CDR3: TGTGCCAGCAGCCAGACTAGCGGGACGGCAGATACGCAGTATTTT. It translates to CASSQTSGTADTQYF.

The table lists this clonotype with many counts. CDR3 residues: CASRHTVAAGVDNEQFF. The CDR3 DNA reads as TGTGCCAGCAGACACACTGTAGCAGCGGGAGTGGACAATGAGCAGTTCTTC. The V and J genes are TRBV2 and TRBJ2-1; 8 positions agree with TRBD2. The V gene end was trimmed by 6 bases and the J gene end by 5 bases; junction bases not matched to a gene: 15. The CDR3 consists of 17 residues. The germline V gene encodes CDR1 SNHLY and CDR2 FYNNEI. Combining the CDR3 with reference TRBV2 and TRBJ2-1 gives the whole variable domain EPEVTQTPSHQVTQMGQEVILRCVPISNHLYFYWYRQILGQKVEFLVSFYNNEISEKSEIFDDQFSVERPDGSNFTLKIRSTKLEDSAMYFCASRHTVAAGVDNEQFFGPGTRLTVL.

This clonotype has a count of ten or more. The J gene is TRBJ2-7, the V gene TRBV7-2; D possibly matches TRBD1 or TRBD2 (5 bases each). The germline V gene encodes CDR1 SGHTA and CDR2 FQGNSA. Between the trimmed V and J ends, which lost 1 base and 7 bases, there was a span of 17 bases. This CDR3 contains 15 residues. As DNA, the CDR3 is TGTGCCAGCAGCTTAGTGGCCACCCAGGGAGTAGAGCAGTACTTC. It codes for CASSLVATQGVEQYF.

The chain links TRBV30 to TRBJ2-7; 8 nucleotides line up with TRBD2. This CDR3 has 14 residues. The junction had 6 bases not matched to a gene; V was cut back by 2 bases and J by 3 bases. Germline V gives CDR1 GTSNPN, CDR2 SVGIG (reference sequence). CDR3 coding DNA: TGTGCCTGGAGTTCGGGAGGGTCACTCTACGAGCAGTACTTC. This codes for CAWSSGGSLYEQYF.

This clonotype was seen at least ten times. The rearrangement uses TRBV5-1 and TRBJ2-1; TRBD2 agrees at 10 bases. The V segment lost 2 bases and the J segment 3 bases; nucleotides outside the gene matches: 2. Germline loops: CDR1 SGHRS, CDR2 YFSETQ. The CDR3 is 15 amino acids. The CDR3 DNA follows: TGCGCCAGCAGCTTACTAGCGGGATTCTACAATGAGCAGTTCTTC. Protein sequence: CASSLLAGFYNEQFF. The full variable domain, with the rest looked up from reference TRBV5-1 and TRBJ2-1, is KAGVTQTPRYLIKTRGQQVTLSCSPISGHRSVSWYQQTPGQGLQFLFEYFSETQRNKGNFPGRFSGRQFSNSRSEMNVSTLELGDSALYLCASSLLAGFYNEQFFGPGTRLTVL.

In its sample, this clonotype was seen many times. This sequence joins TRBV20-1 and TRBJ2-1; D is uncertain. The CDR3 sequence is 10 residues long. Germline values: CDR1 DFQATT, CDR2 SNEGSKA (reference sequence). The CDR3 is CSPLFREQFF. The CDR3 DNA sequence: TGCAGCCCTCTTTTCCGGGAGCAGTTCTTC.

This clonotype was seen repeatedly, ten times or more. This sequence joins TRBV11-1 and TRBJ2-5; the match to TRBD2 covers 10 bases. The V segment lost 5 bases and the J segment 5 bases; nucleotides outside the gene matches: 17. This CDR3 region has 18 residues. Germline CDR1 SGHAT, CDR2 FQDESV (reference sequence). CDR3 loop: CASSHWGSTSGVGETQYF. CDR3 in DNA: TGTGCCAGCAGCCATTGGGGGTCTACTAGCGGGGTGGGGGAGACCCAGTACTTC. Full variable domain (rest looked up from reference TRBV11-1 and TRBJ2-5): EAEVAQSPRYKITEKSQAVAFWCDPISGHATLYWYRQILGQGPELLVQFQDESVVDDSQLPKDRFSAERLKGVDSTLKIQPAELGDSAMYLCASSHWGSTSGVGETQYFGPGTRLLVL.

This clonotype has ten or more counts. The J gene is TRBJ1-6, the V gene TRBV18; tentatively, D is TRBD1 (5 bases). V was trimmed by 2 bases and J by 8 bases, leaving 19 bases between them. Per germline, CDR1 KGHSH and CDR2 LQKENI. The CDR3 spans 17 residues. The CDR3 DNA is TGTGCCAGCTCACCAATTAATGGGGGAAGTGGCGATTCACCCCTCCACTTT. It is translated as CASSPINGGSGDSPLHF.

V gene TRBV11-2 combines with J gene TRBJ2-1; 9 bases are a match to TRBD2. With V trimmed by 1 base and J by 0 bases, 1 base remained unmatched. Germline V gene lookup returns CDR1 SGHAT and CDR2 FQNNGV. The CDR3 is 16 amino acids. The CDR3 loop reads CASSLATSGSYNEQFF. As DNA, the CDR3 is TGTGCCAGCAGCTTAGCGACTAGCGGCTCCTACAATGAGCAGTTCTTC. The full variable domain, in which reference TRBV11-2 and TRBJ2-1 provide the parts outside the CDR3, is EAGVAQSPRYKIIEKRQSVAFWCNPISGHATLYWYQQILGQGPKLLIQFQNNGVVDDSQLPKDRFSAERLKGVDSTLKIQPAKLEDSAVYLCASSLATSGSYNEQFFGPGTRLTVL.